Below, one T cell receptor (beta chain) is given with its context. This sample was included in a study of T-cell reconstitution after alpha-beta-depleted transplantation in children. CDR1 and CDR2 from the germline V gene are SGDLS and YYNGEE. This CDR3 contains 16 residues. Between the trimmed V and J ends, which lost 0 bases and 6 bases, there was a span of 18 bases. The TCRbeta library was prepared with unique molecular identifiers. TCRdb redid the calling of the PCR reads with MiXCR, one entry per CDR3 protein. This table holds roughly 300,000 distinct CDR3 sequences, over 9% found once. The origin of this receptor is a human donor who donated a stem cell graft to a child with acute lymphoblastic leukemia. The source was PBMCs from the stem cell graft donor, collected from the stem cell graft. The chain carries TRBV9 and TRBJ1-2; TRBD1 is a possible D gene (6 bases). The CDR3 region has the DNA TGTGCCAGCAGCGTAGCTACAGGGTCCAGATTCAATGGCTACACCTTC. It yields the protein CASSVATGSRFNGYTF.